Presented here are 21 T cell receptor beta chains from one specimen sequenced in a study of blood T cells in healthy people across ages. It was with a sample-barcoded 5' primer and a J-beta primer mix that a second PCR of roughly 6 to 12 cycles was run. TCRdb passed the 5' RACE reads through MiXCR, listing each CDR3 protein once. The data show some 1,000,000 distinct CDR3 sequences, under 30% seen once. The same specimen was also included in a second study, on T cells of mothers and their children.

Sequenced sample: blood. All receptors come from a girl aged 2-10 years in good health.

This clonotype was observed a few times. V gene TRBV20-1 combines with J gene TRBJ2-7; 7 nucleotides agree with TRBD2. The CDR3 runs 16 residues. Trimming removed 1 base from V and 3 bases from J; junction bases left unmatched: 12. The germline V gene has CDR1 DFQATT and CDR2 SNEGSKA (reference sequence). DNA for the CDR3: TGCAGTGCTAGAGTGGGTTTGACTAGCAAGGGCTACGAGCAGTACTTC. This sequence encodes CSARVGLTSKGYEQYF.

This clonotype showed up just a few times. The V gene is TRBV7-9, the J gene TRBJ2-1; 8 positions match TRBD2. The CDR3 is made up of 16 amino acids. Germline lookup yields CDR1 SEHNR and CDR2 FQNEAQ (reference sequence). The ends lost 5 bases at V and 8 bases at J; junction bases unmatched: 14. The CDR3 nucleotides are TGTGCCAGCAGCCCGGGTAGCGGGGCTTTTATGGATGAGCAGTTCTTC. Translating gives CASSPGSGAFMDEQFF.

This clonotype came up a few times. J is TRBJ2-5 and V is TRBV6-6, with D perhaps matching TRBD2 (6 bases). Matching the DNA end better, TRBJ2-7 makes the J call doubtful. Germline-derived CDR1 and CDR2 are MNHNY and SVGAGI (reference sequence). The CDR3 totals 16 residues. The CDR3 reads CASSYGPGVASSEQYF. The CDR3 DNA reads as TGTGCCAGCAGTTACGGTCCGGGAGTTGCTTCTTCCGAGCAGTACTTC.

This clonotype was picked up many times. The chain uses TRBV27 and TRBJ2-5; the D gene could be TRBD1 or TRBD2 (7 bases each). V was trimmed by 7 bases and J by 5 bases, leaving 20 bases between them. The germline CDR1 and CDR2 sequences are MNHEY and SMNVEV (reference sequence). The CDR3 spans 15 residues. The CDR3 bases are TGTGCCAGCAACCCGACAGGGATGGGAGGGGAGACCCAGTACTTC. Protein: CASNPTGMGGETQYF.

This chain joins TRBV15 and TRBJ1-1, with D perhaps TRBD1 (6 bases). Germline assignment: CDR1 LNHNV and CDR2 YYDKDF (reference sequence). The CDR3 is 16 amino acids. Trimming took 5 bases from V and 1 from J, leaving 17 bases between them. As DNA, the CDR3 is TGTGCCACCAGCGGACAGACTGGCCTTTCGAACACTGAAGCTTTCTTT. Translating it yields CATSGQTGLSNTEAFF.

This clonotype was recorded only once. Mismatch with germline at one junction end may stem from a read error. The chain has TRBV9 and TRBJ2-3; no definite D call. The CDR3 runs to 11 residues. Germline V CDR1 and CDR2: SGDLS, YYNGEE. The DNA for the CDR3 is TGTGCCAGCAGCGTCACAGATACGCAGTTTTTT. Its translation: CASSVTDTQFF.

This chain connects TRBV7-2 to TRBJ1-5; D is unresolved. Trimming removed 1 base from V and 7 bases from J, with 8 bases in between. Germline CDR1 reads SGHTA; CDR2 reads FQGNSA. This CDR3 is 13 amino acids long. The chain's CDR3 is CASSLVDGQPQHF. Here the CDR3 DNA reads TGTGCCAGCAGCTTAGTTGACGGGCAGCCCCAGCATTTT.

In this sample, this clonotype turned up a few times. The CDR3 DNA reads as TGCAGCGTTGAGGGGGTCGCTGAAGCTTTCTTT. Protein sequence: CSVEGVAEAFF. V gene TRBV29-1 combines with J gene TRBJ1-1; D is perhaps TRBD1 (5 bases). V was trimmed by 3 bases and J by 6 bases, leaving 8 bases between them. CDR3 length: 11 amino acids. Germline V gene data show CDR1 as SQVTM and CDR2 as ANQGSEA.

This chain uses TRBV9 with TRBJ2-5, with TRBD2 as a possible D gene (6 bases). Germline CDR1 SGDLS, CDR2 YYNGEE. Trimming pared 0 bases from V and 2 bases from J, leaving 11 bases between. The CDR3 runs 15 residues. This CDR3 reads CASSVGGSGQETQYF. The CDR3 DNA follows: TGTGCCAGCAGCGTAGGGGGTAGCGGTCAAGAGACCCAGTACTTC.

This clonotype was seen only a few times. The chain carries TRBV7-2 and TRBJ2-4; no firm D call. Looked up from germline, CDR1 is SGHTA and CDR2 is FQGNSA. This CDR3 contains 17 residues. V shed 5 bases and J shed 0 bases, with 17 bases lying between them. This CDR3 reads CASSLDPTKIAKNIQYF. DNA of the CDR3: TGTGCCAGCAGCCTAGACCCAACCAAAATAGCCAAAAACATTCAGTACTTC.

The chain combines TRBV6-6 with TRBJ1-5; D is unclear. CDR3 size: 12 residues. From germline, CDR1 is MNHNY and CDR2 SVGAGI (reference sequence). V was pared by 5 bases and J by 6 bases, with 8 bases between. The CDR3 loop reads CASSARGQPQHF. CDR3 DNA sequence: TGTGCCAGCAGTGCTCGGGGTCAGCCCCAGCATTTT.

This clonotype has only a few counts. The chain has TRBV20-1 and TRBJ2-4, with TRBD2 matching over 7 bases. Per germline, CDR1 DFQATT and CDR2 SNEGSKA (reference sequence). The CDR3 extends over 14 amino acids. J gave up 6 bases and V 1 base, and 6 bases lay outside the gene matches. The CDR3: CSARGGLAANIQYF. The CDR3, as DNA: TGCAGTGCTAGAGGCGGCCTAGCGGCAAACATTCAGTACTTC.

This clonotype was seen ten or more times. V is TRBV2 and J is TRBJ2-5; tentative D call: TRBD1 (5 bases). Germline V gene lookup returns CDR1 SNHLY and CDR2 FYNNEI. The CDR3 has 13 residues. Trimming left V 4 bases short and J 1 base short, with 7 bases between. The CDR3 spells CASSGGSQETQYF. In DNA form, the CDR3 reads TGTGCCAGCAGTGGGGGCAGCCAAGAGACCCAGTACTTC.

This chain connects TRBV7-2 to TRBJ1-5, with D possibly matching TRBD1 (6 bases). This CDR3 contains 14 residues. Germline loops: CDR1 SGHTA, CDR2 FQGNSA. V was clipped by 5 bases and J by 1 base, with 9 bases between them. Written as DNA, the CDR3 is TGTGCCAGCAGCGCTCAGGGGAGCAATCAGCCCCAGCATTTT. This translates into CASSAQGSNQPQHF.

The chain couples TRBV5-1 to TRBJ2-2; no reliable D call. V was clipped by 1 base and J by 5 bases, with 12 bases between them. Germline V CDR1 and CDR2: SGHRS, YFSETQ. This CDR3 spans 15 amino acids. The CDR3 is CASSLQDLGTGELFF. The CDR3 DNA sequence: TGCGCCAGCAGCTTGCAGGATTTAGGAACCGGGGAGCTGTTTTTT.

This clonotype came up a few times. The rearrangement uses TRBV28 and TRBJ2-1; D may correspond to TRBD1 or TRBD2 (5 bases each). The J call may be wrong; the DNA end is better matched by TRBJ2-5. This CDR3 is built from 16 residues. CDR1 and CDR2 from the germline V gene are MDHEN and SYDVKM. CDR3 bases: TGTGCCAGCAGTTATCAGCTTATCAGGGCGGGCGAGACCCAGTACTTC. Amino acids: CASSYQLIRAGETQYF.

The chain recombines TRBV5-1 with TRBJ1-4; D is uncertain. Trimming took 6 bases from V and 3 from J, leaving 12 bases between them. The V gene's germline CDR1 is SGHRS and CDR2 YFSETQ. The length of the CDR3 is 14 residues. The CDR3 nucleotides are TGCGCCAGCAAGATAGACCCGCCTAATGAAAAACTGTTTTTT. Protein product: CASKIDPPNEKLFF. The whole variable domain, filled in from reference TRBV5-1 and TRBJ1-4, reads KAGVTQTPRYLIKTRGQQVTLSCSPISGHRSVSWYQQTPGQGLQFLFEYFSETQRNKGNFPGRFSGRQFSNSRSEMNVSTLELGDSALYLCASKIDPPNEKLFFGSGTQLSVL.

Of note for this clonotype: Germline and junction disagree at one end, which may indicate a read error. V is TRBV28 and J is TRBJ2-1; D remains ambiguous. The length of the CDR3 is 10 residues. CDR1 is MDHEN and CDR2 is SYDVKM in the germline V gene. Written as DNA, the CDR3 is TGTGCCAGCAGTTTTAATGAGCAGTCCTTC. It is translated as CASSFNEQSF.

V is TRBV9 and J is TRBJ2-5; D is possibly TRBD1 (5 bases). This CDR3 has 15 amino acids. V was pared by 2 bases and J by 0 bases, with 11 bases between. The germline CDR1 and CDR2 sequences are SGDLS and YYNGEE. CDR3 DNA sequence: TGTGCCAGCAGCGTTTGGGCAGGGTACCAAGAGACCCAGTACTTC. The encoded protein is CASSVWAGYQETQYF.

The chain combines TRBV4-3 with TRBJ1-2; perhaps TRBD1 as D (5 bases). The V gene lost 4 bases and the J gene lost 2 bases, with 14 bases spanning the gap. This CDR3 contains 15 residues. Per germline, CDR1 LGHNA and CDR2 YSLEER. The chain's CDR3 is CASSRAWTTNYGYTF. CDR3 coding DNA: TGCGCCAGCAGCCGCGCGTGGACAACGAACTATGGCTACACCTTC.

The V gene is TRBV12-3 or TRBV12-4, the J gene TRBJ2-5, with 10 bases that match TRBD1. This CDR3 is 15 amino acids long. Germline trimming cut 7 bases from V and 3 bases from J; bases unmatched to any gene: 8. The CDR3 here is CASTIRTGGEETQYF. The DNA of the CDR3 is TGTGCCAGCACCATAAGGACAGGGGGTGAAGAGACCCAGTACTTC.